This T cell receptor beta chain was found in a study of T-cell reconstitution after alpha-beta-depleted transplantation in children. CDR1 is SGHTA and CDR2 is FQGNSA in the germline V gene. The germline V and J ends were trimmed by 1 base and 7 bases, with 11 bases remaining between them. There are 13 residues in the CDR3. Preparation of the TCRbeta library used unique molecular identifiers. MiXCR was run by TCRdb on the PCR reads, yielding one entry per CDR3 protein. Here the sample spans about 98,000 distinct CDR3 sequences, roughly a quarter being singletons. Overall study results and limits: Counts and diversity of T cells one year after transplant came mostly from newly produced T cells. Several hundred expanded graft clones reportedly were the source of alpha-beta T cells about two months after transplant. Several patients had high TCRbeta diversity at day 60; it came from surviving recipient T cells and thymic progenitors.

This clonotype came up a few times. Antigen specificity is unknown. The chain recombines TRBV7-2 with TRBJ2-7; D gene uncertain. Specimen: PBMCs, collected before TCRalphabeta/CD19-depleted stem cell transplant. The TCR originated in a boy aged 2 to 9 with acute lymphoblastic leukemia, due to receive a stem cell transplant. The CDR3 region has the DNA TGTGCCAGCAGCTTAGTTTCACGACTGGAGCAGTACTTC. This sequence encodes CASSLVSRLEQYF.